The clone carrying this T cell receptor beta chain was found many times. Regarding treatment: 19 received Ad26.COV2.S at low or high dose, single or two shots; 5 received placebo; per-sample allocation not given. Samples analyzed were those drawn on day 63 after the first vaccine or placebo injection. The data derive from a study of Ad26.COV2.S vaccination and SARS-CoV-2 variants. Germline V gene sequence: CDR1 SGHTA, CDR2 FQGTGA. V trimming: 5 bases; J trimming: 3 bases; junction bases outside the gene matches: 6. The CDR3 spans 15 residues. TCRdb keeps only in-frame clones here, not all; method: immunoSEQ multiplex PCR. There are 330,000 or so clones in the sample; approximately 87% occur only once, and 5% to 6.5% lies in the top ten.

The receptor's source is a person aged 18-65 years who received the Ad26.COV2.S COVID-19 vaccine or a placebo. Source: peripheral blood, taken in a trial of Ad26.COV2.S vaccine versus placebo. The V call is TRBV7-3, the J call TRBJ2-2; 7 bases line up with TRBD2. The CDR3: CASSTGLGDTGELFF. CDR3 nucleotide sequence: TGTGCCAGCAGCACAGGACTAGGAGACACCGGGGAGCTGTTTTTT. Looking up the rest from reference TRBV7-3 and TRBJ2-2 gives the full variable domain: GAGVSQTPSNKVTEKGKYVELRCDPISGHTALYWYRQSLGQGPEFLIYFQGTGAADDSGLPNDRFFAVRPEGSVSTLKIQRTERGDSAVYLCASSTGLGDTGELFFGEGSRLTVL.